Below, 13 T cell receptor beta chains from the same sample are listed, as sequenced in a study of patients and donors after allogeneic stem cell transplantation. MiXCR, applied by TCRdb to the RT-PCR reads, yields one record per CDR3 protein. The sample lists about 960,000 distinct CDR3 sequences, 15% to 20% seen once, with roughly 6% in the top ten. The sample was blood, either unsorted or a sorted T cell fraction (not recorded which). The receptors were sampled from a human donor who was either an allogeneic HSCT recipient or a stem cell or donor lymphocyte infusion donor (not recorded which). It is not recorded whose cells these are; they may come from a transplant donor.

The V call is TRBV6-2 or TRBV6-3, the J call TRBJ2-7; tentative D call: TRBD1 (5 bases). This CDR3 comprises 15 residues. V lost 2 bases, J lost 6 bases, and 17 bases lay in between. The germline V gene has CDR1 MNHEY and CDR2 SVGEGT. The DNA for the CDR3 is TGTGCCAGCAGTTACCGCGACAGCTCCCAGAGCGAGCAGTACTTC. This sequence encodes CASSYRDSSQSEQYF.

The rearrangement links TRBV11-2 to TRBJ2-2; no definite D call. Germline V gene sequence: CDR1 SGHAT, CDR2 FQNNGV. Trimming shortened V by 0 bases and J by 5 bases, and 16 bases separated the two germline ends. The CDR3 length is 17 residues. CDR3 in amino acids: CASSLEGLPVGTGELFF. The CDR3 region has the DNA TGTGCCAGCAGCTTAGAAGGGCTCCCCGTGGGAACCGGGGAGCTGTTTTTT.

The gene calls are TRBV15 and TRBJ2-5; TRBD1 or TRBD2 may be the D gene (5 bases each). This CDR3 is built from 15 residues. Looked up from germline, CDR1 is LNHNV and CDR2 is YYDKDF (reference sequence). The germline V and J ends were trimmed by 0 bases and 0 bases, with 8 bases remaining between them. This chain's CDR3 is CATSREGRNQETQYF. The CDR3 DNA follows: TGTGCCACCAGCAGAGAGGGACGGAACCAAGAGACCCAGTACTTC.

The J gene is TRBJ1-2, the V gene TRBV4-2; the match to TRBD1 covers 11 bases. The V gene end was trimmed by 2 bases and the J gene end by 3 bases; junction bases not matched to a gene: 8. This CDR3 spans 17 amino acids. Germline V CDR1 and CDR2: LGHNA, YNFKEQ. The CDR3 region is CASSQSQPGQGDYGYTF. CDR3 nucleotide sequence: TGTGCCAGCAGCCAAAGTCAGCCGGGACAGGGGGACTATGGCTACACCTTC.

The chain has TRBV2 and TRBJ1-4; TRBD1 matches at 11 bases. The germline gives CDR1 SNHLY, CDR2 FYNNEI. V trimming: 6 bases; J trimming: 6 bases; junction bases outside the gene matches: 3. This CDR3 contains 14 residues. In DNA form, the CDR3 reads TGTGCCAGCAGACGGGACAGGGGGGATGAAAAACTGTTTTTT. It codes for CASRRDRGDEKLFF.

In this sample, this clonotype turned up a few times. The rearrangement links TRBV6-6 to TRBJ1-2, with 9 bases lining up with TRBD1. The ends lost 6 bases at V and 7 bases at J; junction bases unmatched: 6. Germline V gene lookup returns CDR1 MNHNY and CDR2 SVGAGI (reference sequence). This CDR3 comprises 13 residues. In DNA form, the CDR3 reads TGTGCCAGCAGGACGGGACAGGGAGCTGGCTACACCTTC. This gives the protein CASRTGQGAGYTF.

Regarding this clonotype: Germline and junction disagree at one end, which may indicate a read error. The J gene is TRBJ2-1, the V gene TRBV7-9; a weak D match, TRBD2 (5 bases). Germline V gene data show CDR1 as SEHNR and CDR2 as FQNEAQ (reference sequence). This CDR3 comprises 15 residues. This CDR3 reads CASSIALKSGNEQFF. In DNA, the CDR3 is TGTGCCAGCAGCATAGCATTGAAATCGGGGAATGAGCAGTTCTTC.

This clonotype was seen repeatedly, ten times or more. The chain links TRBV5-1 to TRBJ2-2; D unclear. Germline-derived CDR1 and CDR2 are SGHRS and YFSETQ. V dropped 0 bases and J dropped 5 bases, with 5 bases sitting between them. This CDR3 is built from 13 residues. CDR3 in amino acids: CASSLAWTGELFF. The CDR3 DNA is TGCGCCAGCAGCTTGGCCTGGACCGGGGAGCTGTTTTTT.

This clonotype came up a few times. The chain links TRBV6-1 to TRBJ2-2, with D perhaps TRBD1 (6 bases). The V end lost 7 bases, the J end lost 1 base, and 10 bases lay between the germline ends. The germline V gene encodes CDR1 MNHNS and CDR2 SASEGT. The CDR3 loop spans 14 amino acids. This chain's CDR3 is CASILGGNTGELFF. The CDR3 DNA is TGTGCCAGCATCCTAGGGGGGAACACCGGGGAGCTGTTTTTT.

This clonotype showed up just a few times. V gene TRBV5-1 combines with J gene TRBJ2-5; no clear D gene. The CDR3 runs to 14 residues. Trimming shortened V by 2 bases and J by 1 base, and 9 bases separated the two germline ends. Germline V gives CDR1 SGHRS, CDR2 YFSETQ. The DNA for the CDR3 is TGCGCCAGCAGCTTTGCAGCGAGCCAAGAGACCCAGTACTTC. Translated: CASSFAASQETQYF.

The DNA for the CDR3 is TGTGCCATCAGCGGGCCCTCAGTTTACTACGAGCAGTACTTC. Translation gives CAISGPSVYYEQYF. The V and J genes are TRBV10-3 and TRBJ2-7, with D uncertain. This CDR3 is 14 amino acids long. The germline V gene has CDR1 ENHRY and CDR2 SYGVKD. Trimming took off 6 bases at V and 3 bases at J, with 15 bases between the two ends.

J is TRBJ2-1 and V is TRBV3-1; 13 nucleotides match TRBD2. Trimming at V came to 4 bases and at J to 5 bases, leaving 2 bases not matched to a gene. The germline CDR1 and CDR2 sequences are LGHDT and YNNKEL (reference sequence). This CDR3 is built from 15 residues. The CDR3 loop reads CASSRTSGSNNEQFF. DNA for the CDR3: TGTGCCAGCAGCCGGACTAGCGGGAGTAACAATGAGCAGTTCTTC.

This clonotype occurred many times. An end of the junction differs from the germline gene, which may be a read error. The chain links TRBV6-5 to TRBJ2-7; 8 nucleotides match TRBD1. This CDR3 region has 15 residues. Germline V gene data show CDR1 as MNHEY and CDR2 as SVGAGI. The CDR3 DNA follows: TGTGCCAGCAGCTACTCCGACAGGGGATCCTACGAGCAGTACTTC. Protein: CASSYSDRGSYEQYF.